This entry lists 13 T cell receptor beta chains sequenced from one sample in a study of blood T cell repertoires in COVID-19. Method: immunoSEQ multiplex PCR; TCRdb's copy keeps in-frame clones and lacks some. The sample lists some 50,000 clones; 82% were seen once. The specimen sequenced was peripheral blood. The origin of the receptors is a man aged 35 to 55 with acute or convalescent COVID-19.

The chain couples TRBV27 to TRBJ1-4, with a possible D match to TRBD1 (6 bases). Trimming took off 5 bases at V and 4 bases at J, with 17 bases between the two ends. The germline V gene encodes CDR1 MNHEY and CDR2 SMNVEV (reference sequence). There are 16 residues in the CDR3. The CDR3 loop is CASSDHPRGVNEKLFF. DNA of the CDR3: TGTGCCAGCAGTGACCACCCCAGGGGAGTTAATGAAAAACTGTTTTTT.

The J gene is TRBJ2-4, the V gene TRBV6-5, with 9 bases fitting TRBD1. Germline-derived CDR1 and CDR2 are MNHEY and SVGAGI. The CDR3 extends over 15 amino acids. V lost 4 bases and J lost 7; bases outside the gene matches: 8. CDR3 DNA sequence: TGTGCCAGCAGTTCCATACAGGGGGCTCTGAACATTCAGTACTTC. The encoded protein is CASSSIQGALNIQYF.

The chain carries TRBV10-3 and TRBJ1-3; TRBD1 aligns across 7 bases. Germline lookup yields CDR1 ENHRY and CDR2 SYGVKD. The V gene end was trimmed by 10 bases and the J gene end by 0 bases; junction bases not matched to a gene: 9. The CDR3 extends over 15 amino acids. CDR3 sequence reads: CATNQQGPSGNTIYF. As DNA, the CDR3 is TGTGCCACCAATCAACAGGGGCCCTCTGGAAACACCATATATTTT.

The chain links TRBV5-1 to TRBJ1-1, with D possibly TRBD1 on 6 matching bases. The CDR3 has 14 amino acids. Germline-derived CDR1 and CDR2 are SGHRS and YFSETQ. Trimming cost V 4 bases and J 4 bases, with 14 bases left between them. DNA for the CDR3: TGCGCCAGCAGCCCACGAACGGACAGCACTGAAGCTTTCTTT. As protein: CASSPRTDSTEAFF.

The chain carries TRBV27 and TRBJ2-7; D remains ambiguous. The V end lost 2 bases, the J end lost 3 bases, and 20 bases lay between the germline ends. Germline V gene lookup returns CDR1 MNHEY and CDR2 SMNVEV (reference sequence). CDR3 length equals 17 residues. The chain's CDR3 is CASSLSHSSGYLYEQYF. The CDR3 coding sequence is TGTGCCAGCAGTTTAAGCCACAGTTCAGGCTATCTCTACGAGCAGTACTTC.

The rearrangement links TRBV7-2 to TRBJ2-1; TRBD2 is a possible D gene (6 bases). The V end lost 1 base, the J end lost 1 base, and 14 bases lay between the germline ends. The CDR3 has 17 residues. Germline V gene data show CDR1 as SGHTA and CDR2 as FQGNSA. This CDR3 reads CASSLVGWGVSYNEQFF. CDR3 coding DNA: TGTGCCAGCAGCTTAGTGGGCTGGGGGGTGTCCTACAATGAGCAGTTCTTC.

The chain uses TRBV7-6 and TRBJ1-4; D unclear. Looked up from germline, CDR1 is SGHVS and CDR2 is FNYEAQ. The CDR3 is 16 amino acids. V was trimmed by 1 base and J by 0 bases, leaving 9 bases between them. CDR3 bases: TGTGCCAGCAGCTTAGTCTCCAGTGCAACTAATGAAAAACTGTTTTTT. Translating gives CASSLVSSATNEKLFF.

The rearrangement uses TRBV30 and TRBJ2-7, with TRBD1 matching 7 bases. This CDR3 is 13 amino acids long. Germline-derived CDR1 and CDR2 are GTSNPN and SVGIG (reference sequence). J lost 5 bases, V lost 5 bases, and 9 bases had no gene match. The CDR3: CAWRNRGKDEQYF. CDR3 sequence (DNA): TGTGCCTGGCGAAACAGGGGAAAGGACGAGCAGTACTTC.

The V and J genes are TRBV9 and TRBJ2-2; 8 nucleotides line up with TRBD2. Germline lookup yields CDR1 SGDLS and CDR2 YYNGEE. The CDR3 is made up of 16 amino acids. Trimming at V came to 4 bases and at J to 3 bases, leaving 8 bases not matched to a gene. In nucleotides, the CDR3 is TGTGCCAGCAGCCTCCTCGGGCGGGGGGACACCGGGGAGCTGTTTTTT. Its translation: CASSLLGRGDTGELFF. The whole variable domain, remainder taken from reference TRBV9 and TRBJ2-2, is DSGVTQTPKHLITATGQRVTLRCSPRSGDLSVYWYQQSLDQGLQFLIQYYNGEERAKGNILERFSAQQFPDLHSELNLSSLELGDSALYFCASSLLGRGDTGELFFGEGSRLTVL.

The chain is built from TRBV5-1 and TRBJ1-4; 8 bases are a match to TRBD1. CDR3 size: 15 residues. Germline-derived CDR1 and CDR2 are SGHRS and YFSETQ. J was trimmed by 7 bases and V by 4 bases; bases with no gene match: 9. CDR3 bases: TGCGCCAGCAGCGTCTCAGGGGGCCTTGTTGAAAAACTGTTTTTT. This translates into CASSVSGGLVEKLFF.

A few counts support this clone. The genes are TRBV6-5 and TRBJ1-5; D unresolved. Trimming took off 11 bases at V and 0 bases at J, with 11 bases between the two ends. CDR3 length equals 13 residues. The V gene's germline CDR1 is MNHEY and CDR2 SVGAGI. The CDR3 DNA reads TGTGCCGGCGGATTATATAGCAATCAGCCCCAGCATTTT. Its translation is CAGGLYSNQPQHF.

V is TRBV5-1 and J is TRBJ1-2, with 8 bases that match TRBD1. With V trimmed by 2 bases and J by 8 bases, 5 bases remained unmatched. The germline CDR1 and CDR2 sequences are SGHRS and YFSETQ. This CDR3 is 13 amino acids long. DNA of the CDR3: TGCGCCAGCAGCTTCGGACAGGGTTTCGGCTACACCTTC. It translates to CASSFGQGFGYTF.

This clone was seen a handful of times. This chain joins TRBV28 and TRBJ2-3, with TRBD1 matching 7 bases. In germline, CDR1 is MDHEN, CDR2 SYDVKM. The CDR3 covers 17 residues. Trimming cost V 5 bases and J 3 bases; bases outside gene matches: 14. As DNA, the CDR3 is TGTGCCAGCAGTAGGGACAGCTCAAACCTCCGGACAGATACGCAGTATTTT. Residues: CASSRDSSNLRTDTQYF.